Described below is a single TCR beta chain sequence and its context. The antigen remains undetermined. The data were taken from a study of PD-1 blockade in classical Hodgkin lymphoma. Across the whole study: Every 2 weeks, patients had 3 mg/kg nivolumab intravenously.

Whole-study results and caveats: Prior therapy or disease activity may underlie the repertoire differences, whose causes remain undefined.

Germline CDR1 reads SNHLY; CDR2 reads FYNNEI. The CDR3 has 15 amino acids. The V end lost 5 bases, the J end lost 4 bases, and 15 bases lay between the germline ends. Only in-frame clones appear in the TCRdb table, and some are missing; sequencing was by immunoSEQ multiplex PCR. Of about 11,000 clones in the sample, 80% were seen once. Each of the patients experienced relapse following autologous stem cell transplantation, and their brentuximab vedotin exposure differed. This clonotype was sampled from a human donor with classical Hodgkin lymphoma. V gene TRBV2 combines with J gene TRBJ1-3; D is perhaps TRBD1 (6 bases). Sequencing was performed on peripheral blood mononuclear cells (PBMCs), taken before the second cycle of nivolumab. CDR3 sequence: CASSIKQGLGNTIYF. CDR3 nucleotides: TGTGCCAGCAGTATCAAACAGGGACTGGGAAACACCATATATTTT.